Below, 13 T cell receptor beta chains from the same sample are listed, as sequenced in a study of regulatory T cells in long-lasting Graves disease. Researchers made TCR beta libraries by using iRepertoire HTBI primers and running Arm-PCR on CDR3 regions. TCRdb ran MiXCR on the multiplex PCR reads and lists one entry per CDR3 protein. This sample has about 430,000 distinct CDR3 sequences, with over 12% found just once. Time point here: newly diagnosed GD, antithyroid drugs for less than 3 months. Generation of the TCR library employed RNA extracted from PBMCs. The same specimen was also included in a second study, on T cells in Graves' hyperthyroidism and ophthalmopathy.

The material sequenced was peripheral blood mononuclear cells (PBMCs), taken at new diagnosis, from a patient treated with antithyroid drugs. The source of these receptors is a woman aged 40 to 50 with Graves disease.

This clonotype was observed many times. J is TRBJ2-7 and V is TRBV20-1; D is undetermined. The CDR3 is 12 residues long. Trimming stripped 1 base from V and 4 bases from J, with 8 bases between. The germline CDR1 and CDR2 sequences are DFQATT and SNEGSKA (reference sequence). The CDR3 spells CSARGEGYEQYF. DNA of the CDR3: TGCAGTGCTAGAGGAGAAGGGTACGAGCAGTACTTC.

This clonotype was counted at least ten times. The rearrangement links TRBV30 to TRBJ2-1; no clear D. V lost 4 bases and J 0 bases, leaving 13 bases between the germline ends. This CDR3 has 15 residues. Germline V gene sequence: CDR1 GTSNPN, CDR2 SVGIG (reference sequence). CDR3 loop: CAWTSGFSSYNEQFF. Written as DNA, the CDR3 is TGTGCCTGGACGTCAGGATTCAGCTCCTACAATGAGCAGTTCTTC.

This clonotype was recorded at least ten times. V and J are TRBV18 and TRBJ2-7; weak D call: TRBD2 (6 bases). This CDR3 has 14 amino acids. V lost 3 bases to trimming and J lost 2 bases, with 11 bases between them. From germline, CDR1 is KGHSH and CDR2 LQKENI. The CDR3 sequence: CASSPGGTPYEQYF. The CDR3 coding sequence is TGTGCCAGCTCACCGGGCGGGACTCCCTACGAGCAGTACTTC.

This clonotype was detected ten times or more. The chain has TRBV11-2 and TRBJ2-7; weak D call: TRBD2 (5 bases). V was cut by 1 base and J by 7 bases, with 20 bases left in between. The germline V gene encodes CDR1 SGHAT and CDR2 FQNNGV. The length of the CDR3 is 16 residues. The CDR3 nucleotides are TGTGCCAGCAGCTTAGGCCGGGATAACTATCTGTGGGAGCAGTACTTC. This codes for CASSLGRDNYLWEQYF.

This clonotype was observed once. The chain links TRBV27 to TRBJ2-3, with TRBD2 matching over 12 bases. J lost 8 bases, V lost 2 bases, and 8 bases had no gene match. This CDR3 comprises 16 residues. CDR1 is MNHEY and CDR2 is SMNVEV in the germline V gene (reference sequence). The CDR3 loop is CASSLVGLAGGLTQYF. CDR3 coding DNA: TGTGCCAGCAGTTTAGTGGGGCTAGCGGGAGGGCTTACGCAGTATTTT.

The sample holds many counts of this clonotype. This chain links TRBV20-1 with TRBJ2-1; no clear D gene. There are 13 residues in the CDR3. Germline V gene lookup returns CDR1 DFQATT and CDR2 SNEGSKA (reference sequence). V was shortened by 2 bases and J by 0 bases, with 5 bases between the two germline ends. CDR3 coding DNA: TGCAGTGCTAGACTGAGCTCCTACAATGAGCAGTTCTTC. Its translation: CSARLSSYNEQFF.

In regard to this clonotype: A far larger clone is off by one base, so a read error is likely. The chain combines TRBV9 with TRBJ2-2; 11 positions agree with TRBD1. The CDR3 spans 16 residues. Germline CDR1 and CDR2: SGDLS and YYNGEE. The CDR3 sequence is CASSDWDRGIAGELLF. CDR3 in DNA: TGCGCCAGCAGCGATTGGGACAGGGGGATCGCCGGGGAGCTGCTTTTT. Based on the CDR3 plus reference TRBV9 and TRBJ2-2, the full variable domain is DSGVTQTPKHLITATGQRVTLRCSPRSGDLSVYWYQQSLDQGLQFLIQYYNGEERAKGNILERFSAQQFPDLHSELNLSSLELGDSALYFCASSDWDRGIAGELLFGEGSRLTVL.

Ten or more counts support this clonotype. This chain links TRBV18 with TRBJ1-4; 7 bases match TRBD1. The ends lost 2 bases at V and 6 bases at J; junction bases unmatched: 3. The germline gives CDR1 KGHSH, CDR2 LQKENI. This CDR3 comprises 14 residues. The CDR3 loop is CASSPGTADEKLFF. Here the CDR3 DNA reads TGTGCCAGCTCACCAGGGACAGCCGATGAAAAACTGTTTTTT.

This clonotype was recorded at least ten times. V gene TRBV5-6 combines with J gene TRBJ2-7, with D tentatively TRBD2 (5 bases). CDR3 size: 15 residues. The germline CDR1 and CDR2 sequences are SGHDT and YYEEEE. The V end lost 2 bases, the J end lost 0 bases, and 12 bases lay between the germline ends. For the CDR3, the DNA is TGTGCCAGCAGCTTTTTAGCGCAAGTCTCCTACGAGCAGTACTTC. It specifies CASSFLAQVSYEQYF.

This chain uses TRBV7-9 with TRBJ1-1, with 10 bases identical to TRBD1. Trimming at V came to 4 bases and at J to 3 bases, leaving 2 bases not matched to a gene. Germline lookup yields CDR1 SEHNR and CDR2 FQNEAQ (reference sequence). The CDR3 loop spans 14 amino acids. The CDR3 DNA follows: TGTGCCAGCAGCTCTGACAGGGGGCACACTGAAGCTTTCTTT. It encodes CASSSDRGHTEAFF.

At least ten counts were recorded for this clonotype. The gene calls are TRBV28 and TRBJ2-7; the D gene is possibly TRBD1 (8 bases). This CDR3 is built from 16 residues. Trimming took 5 bases from V and 1 from J, leaving 18 bases between them. CDR1 and CDR2 (germline): MDHEN, SYDVKM. Written as DNA, the CDR3 is TGTGCCAGCAGTCCCCGACAGGGGAGGGATTCCTACGAGCAGTACTTC. As protein: CASSPRQGRDSYEQYF. Full variable domain (outside the CDR3, taken from reference TRBV28 and TRBJ2-7): DVKVTQSSRYLVKRTGEKVFLECVQDMDHENMFWYRQDPGLGLRLIYFSYDVKMKEKGDIPEGYSVSREKKERFSLILESASTNQTSMYLCASSPRQGRDSYEQYFGPGTRLTVT.

Ten or more counts support this clonotype. The CDR3 nucleotides read TGTGCCAGCAGTGATGGGGGGGTACCGGATCTTGAAAAACTGTTTTTT. Translating gives CASSDGGVPDLEKLFF. The V and J genes are TRBV2 and TRBJ1-4; tentatively, D is TRBD1 (5 bases). The CDR3 consists of 16 residues. V lost 3 bases and J 7 bases, leaving 18 bases between the germline ends. Germline V CDR1 and CDR2: SNHLY, FYNNEI.

The table lists this clonotype with many counts. The chain uses TRBV15 and TRBJ1-1, with D unresolved. The V and J ends lost 3 bases and 1 base respectively, with 12 bases between them. The CDR3 is 15 residues long. Germline CDR1 is LNHNV and CDR2 is YYDKDF (reference sequence). CDR3 loop: CATSRAWLENTEAFF. CDR3 DNA: TGTGCCACCAGCAGGGCCTGGTTGGAGAACACTGAAGCTTTCTTT. Full variable domain (outside the CDR3, taken from reference TRBV15 and TRBJ1-1): DAMVIQNPRYQVTQFGKPVTLSCSQTLNHNVMYWYQQKSSQAPKLLFHYYDKDFNNEADTPDNFQSRRPNTSFCFLDIRSPGLGDTAMYLCATSRAWLENTEAFFGQGTRLTVV.